This T cell receptor (beta chain) was recorded in a study of CD8+ T cells in alopecia areata. As for treatment: oral pan-JAK inhibitor, 5-10 mg twice daily. Notes on this clone: The antigen remains undetermined.

As the sequencing template, cDNA was produced by extracting RNA and reverse transcribing it. Profiled with immunoSEQ multiplex PCR; TCRdb holds only in-frame clones, not every one. The sample includes 150,000 to 200,000 clones, roughly 60% of them seen just once. Study conclusions and caveats: Many expanded lesional clones persisted in scalp and blood during tofacitinib treatment.

CDR1 and CDR2 from the germline V gene are SGHRS and YFSETQ. With 0 bases removed from V and 2 bases from J, the gap between germline ends came to 13 bases. The CDR3 has 16 amino acids. Sequencing was performed on CD4+ T cells sorted from blood, taken at week 24, from a patient treated with tofacitinib. The rearrangement uses TRBV5-1 and TRBJ2-3; no reliable D call. The clonotype comes from a human donor with alopecia areata. DNA of the CDR3: TGCGCCAGCAGCTTGGAAGGCGGCAGCTTCACAGATACGCAGTATTTT. It yields the protein CASSLEGGSFTDTQYF.